The clone carrying this T cell receptor beta chain was seen at least ten times. Its target is not known. Specified time point: patch test 1, 2 weeks after DPC sensitization. Treatment in this sample: therapeutic diphenylcyclopropenone sensitization with weekly scalp DPC. During construction of the library, unique molecular identifiers were attached to individual cDNA molecules for quantitative, reproducible TCR counting. TCRdb reprocessed the RACE reads with MiXCR, giving one entry per CDR3 protein. This sample has around 50,000 distinct CDR3 sequences, with about 9.3% found just once. These data originate in a study of human T cells and chemical hapten exposure. Study information: Among samples, TCR yields varied mainly because of small differences in pooled library volume.

The J segment lost 7 bases and the V segment lost 2 bases, leaving 1 base of the junction unmatched. The CDR3 contains 14 residues. Germline CDR1 and CDR2: SGDLS and YYNGEE. Study observations and caveats: Donor immune responses may differ from healthy people's, since all donors had alopecia.

The sequence came from a woman in her thirties or forties with alopecia areata. Some clones in this sample may be carry-over from other donors' samples. V and J are TRBV9 and TRBJ1-6; 9 bases are a match to TRBD1. The specimen comprised whole blood, sampled in connection with sensitization to the hapten diphenylcyclopropenone (DPC). CDR3 region: CASSVGQGNSPLHF. Here the CDR3 DNA reads TGTGCCAGCAGCGTCGGACAGGGGAATTCACCCCTCCACTTT.